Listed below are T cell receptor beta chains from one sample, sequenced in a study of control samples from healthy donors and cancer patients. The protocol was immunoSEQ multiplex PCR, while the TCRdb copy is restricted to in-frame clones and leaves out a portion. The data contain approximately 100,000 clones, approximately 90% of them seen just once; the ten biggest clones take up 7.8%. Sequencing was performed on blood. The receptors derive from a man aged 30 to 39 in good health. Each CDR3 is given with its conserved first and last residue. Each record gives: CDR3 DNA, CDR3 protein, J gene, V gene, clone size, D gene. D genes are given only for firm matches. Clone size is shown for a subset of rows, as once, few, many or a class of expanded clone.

DNA: TGTGCCAGCAGCCAAATTGGACTAGCGACGTTGTTCACAGATACGCAGTATTTT
CDR3: CASSQIGLATLFTDTQYF
J: TRBJ2-3
V: TRBV14
size: -
D: TRBD2

DNA: TGTGCCTGGAGTGTGAACAGGGCCAATCAGCCCCAGCATTTT
CDR3: CAWSVNRANQPQHF
J: TRBJ1-5
V: TRBV30
size: -
D: -

DNA: TGCAGTGCTAGTGACCCCCGGACAGGGGGAAGTTCTGGGGCCAACGTCCTGACTTTC
CDR3: CSASDPRTGGSSGANVLTF
J: TRBJ2-6
V: TRBV20-1
size: -
D: TRBD1

DNA: TGTGCCAGCAGCTTTACAGGGGACACTGAAGCTTTCTTT
CDR3: CASSFTGDTEAFF
J: TRBJ1-1
V: TRBV7-9
size: -
D: TRBD1

DNA: TGTGCCAGAAGCTTGGACCGCCGTCTAGCGGGTGGCATTCAGTACTTC
CDR3: CARSLDRRLAGGIQYF
J: TRBJ2-4
V: TRBV5-3
size: -
D: TRBD2

DNA: TGTGCCAGCTCGCCAACAGGAGACACTGAAGCTTTCTTT
CDR3: CASSPTGDTEAFF
J: TRBJ1-1
V: TRBV18
size: -
D: -

DNA: TGCGCCAGCAGGTTGAGATTGGGACGACAAGAGACCCAGTACTTC
CDR3: CASRLRLGRQETQYF
J: TRBJ2-5
V: TRBV5-1
size: -
D: -

DNA: TGTGCCAGCAGCTTGATTCCGGGCATCCAAGAGACCCAGTACTTC
CDR3: CASSLIPGIQETQYF
J: TRBJ2-5
V: TRBV5-6
size: -
D: -

DNA: TGTGCCAGCAGCCTTCAAAATGGCTTCATGAACACTGAAGCTTTCTTT
CDR3: CASSLQNGFMNTEAFF
J: TRBJ1-1
V: TRBV3-1/TRBV3-2
size: -
D: -

DNA: TGTGCCAGCAGGGACAGAATGAACACTGAAGCTTTCTTT
CDR3: CASRDRMNTEAFF
J: TRBJ1-1
V: TRBV6-5
size: -
D: -

DNA: TGTGCCAGCAGCTTAGCTCGGACAGTGAGCACAGATACGCAGTATTTT
CDR3: CASSLARTVSTDTQYF
J: TRBJ2-3
V: TRBV11-2
size: -
D: -

DNA: TGTGCCAGTAGTACTCCGGGACAGGGTACTGACATTCAGTACTTC
CDR3: CASSTPGQGTDIQYF
J: TRBJ2-4
V: TRBV19
size: -
D: TRBD1

DNA: TGTGCCAGCAGCTTAGTGTCGAGTTCAGATACGCAGTATTTT
CDR3: CASSLVSSSDTQYF
J: TRBJ2-3
V: TRBV7-9
size: -
D: -

DNA: TGTGCCAGCAGCTTAGCTTTGGCTAGCGGGGGCCAAGATACGCAGTATTTT
CDR3: CASSLALASGGQDTQYF
J: TRBJ2-3
V: TRBV7-6
size: -
D: TRBD2

DNA: TGCGCCAGCAGCCAAGCTCACTTGGCGAGCGGTACGGGAAAGACCCAGTACTTC
CDR3: CASSQAHLASGTGKTQYF
J: TRBJ2-5
V: TRBV4-1
size: few
D: -

DNA: TGTGCCACCAGCAGAGAAAGAAGGGGACAGGGAGGTGAGGCTTTCTTT
CDR3: CATSRERRGQGGEAFF
J: TRBJ1-1
V: TRBV15
size: -
D: TRBD1

DNA: TGTGCCAGCAGATCTGGACTAGCGGGGGGCACAGATACGCAGTATTTT
CDR3: CASRSGLAGGTDTQYF
J: TRBJ2-3
V: TRBV6-4
size: -
D: TRBD2

DNA: TGTGCCAGCAGCAAGGGGGGGCGGGTTGACTCCTACGAGCAGTACTTC
CDR3: CASSKGGRVDSYEQYF
J: TRBJ2-7
V: TRBV21-1
size: -
D: -

DNA: TGTGCCAGCAGTTTAGGAGGAGAAAAACTGTTTTTT
CDR3: CASSLGGEKLFF
J: TRBJ1-4
V: TRBV12-3/TRBV12-4
size: -
D: -

DNA: TGTGCCAGCAGTTTAACAGGGGGGGGACAAGAGACCCAGTACTTC
CDR3: CASSLTGGGQETQYF
J: TRBJ2-5
V: TRBV28
size: -
D: -

DNA: TGTGCCAGCAGCCCAGGGGCGTCGAACACTGAAGCTTTCTTT
CDR3: CASSPGASNTEAFF
J: TRBJ1-1
V: TRBV7-2
size: once
D: -

DNA: TGTGCCAGCAGTCCGGCCAGTCTCTACTATGGCTACACCTTC
CDR3: CASSPASLYYGYTF
J: TRBJ1-2
V: TRBV6-5
size: -
D: -

DNA: TGTGCCAGCAGCCCGGGACAGGGAAACTATGGCTACACCTTC
CDR3: CASSPGQGNYGYTF
J: TRBJ1-2
V: TRBV11-3
size: once
D: TRBD1

DNA: TGTGCCTGGAGTGTAGCGCCCGGGGGGGAGCTGTTTTTT
CDR3: CAWSVAPGGELFF
J: TRBJ2-2
V: TRBV30
size: -
D: -

DNA: TGTGCCAGCAGCTTGGGTGTCCGGGCAGATACGCAGTATTTT
CDR3: CASSLGVRADTQYF
J: TRBJ2-3
V: TRBV5-6
size: -
D: -

DNA: TGTGCCAGCAGCCTAGAGAGGGGCTCTGGAAACACCATATATTTT
CDR3: CASSLERGSGNTIYF
J: TRBJ1-3
V: TRBV7-6
size: once
D: -

DNA: TGTGCCAGCAGTGATACTAGCGGGAGGTGGTACGAGCAGTACTTC
CDR3: CASSDTSGRWYEQYF
J: TRBJ2-7
V: TRBV6-1
size: -
D: TRBD2

DNA: TGTGCCAGCAGCTTAGCGGCCCGGGGGGTCGGGGAGCTGTTTTTT
CDR3: CASSLAARGVGELFF
J: TRBJ2-2
V: TRBV7-7
size: -
D: TRBD2

DNA: TGCGCCAGCAGCAAGCGGGAGCCCTACAATGAGCAGTTCTTC
CDR3: CASSKREPYNEQFF
J: TRBJ2-1
V: TRBV4-1
size: -
D: TRBD2

DNA: TGTGCCTGGAGTGTTCTTTTCGGGGACAACACCGGGGAGCTGTTTTTT
CDR3: CAWSVLFGDNTGELFF
J: TRBJ2-2
V: TRBV30
size: once
D: -

DNA: TGCGCCAGCAGCCCACGGACTATGGGGACTAGCGGGACCGGGAGCACAGATACGCAGTATTTT
CDR3: CASSPRTMGTSGTGSTDTQYF
J: TRBJ2-3
V: TRBV4-1
size: -
D: TRBD2